This TCR beta chain was captured by sequencing in a study of liver allograft versus peripheral blood T cells. For the study at large: The authors compared T cell receptor repertoires in transplanted livers with those in the peripheral blood of recipients. Study results and limitations: Peripheral blood repertoires reportedly differed from the T cell receptor repertoires found inside liver allografts.

This clonotype is termed medium-sized. Antigen unknown. MiXCR, run by TCRdb on the reads, gives a single entry per CDR3 protein. The sample includes around 10,000 distinct CDR3 sequences, about 18% of them seen just once. The CDR3 has 13 amino acids. After removal of 7 bases from V and 2 bases from J, the junction contained 3 bases not matched to a gene. Germline CDR1 reads SQVTM; CDR2 reads ANQGSEA. The sequence was collected from a human patient who had a liver transplant. Some T cells may be graft donor cells. This rearrangement joins TRBV29-1 to TRBJ1-1; 11 bases line up with TRBD1. Written as DNA, the CDR3 is TGCAGCGCCCGGACAGGGGGCAACACTGAAGCTTTCTTT. Translating gives CSARTGGNTEAFF.